This T cell receptor beta chain was observed in a study of regulatory T cells in long-lasting Graves disease. Looking at the study overall: Graves' patients who were just diagnosed had used antithyroid drugs for under 3 months. Findings of the study overall: Persistent disease was associated with favored TRBV28 usage and with favored use of TRBJ1-2 and TRBJ2-5.

At least ten counts were recorded for this clonotype. The antigen is not known. The V gene's germline CDR1 is LGHNA and CDR2 YSLEER. V dropped 0 bases and J dropped 7 bases, with 12 bases sitting between them. The CDR3 runs to 15 residues. In building TCR beta libraries, iRepertoire HTBI primers were used together with Arm-PCR of CDR3 regions. TCRdb reanalysed the multiplex PCR reads using MiXCR and keeps one entry per CDR3 protein. This sample carries approximately 250,000 distinct CDR3 sequences, approximately 16% of them seen once, and the ten largest clones take about 20%. Time point denoted: newly diagnosed GD, antithyroid drugs for less than 3 months. PBMC-derived RNA was used for the TCR library.

The receptor's source is a female donor with Graves disease. The sample here was peripheral blood mononuclear cells (PBMCs), taken at new diagnosis, from a patient treated with antithyroid drugs. The gene calls are TRBV4-3 and TRBJ1-4; D is possibly TRBD1 (5 bases). CDR3 sequence reads: CASSQEGARSEKLFF. DNA of the CDR3: TGCGCCAGCAGCCAAGAAGGGGCCCGCAGTGAAAAACTGTTTTTT.